A single TCR beta chain is shown here with its context. Its antigen is unknown. The sample holds no much larger clone one base away, and base qualities are not on file. Via the germline V gene, CDR1 is SGHAT and CDR2 FQNNGV. The cysteine opens and the phenylalanine closes a CDR3 of 15 amino acids. The kept DNA is CDR3 alone, 45 bases in frame from the first base. V is cut back by 5 bases and J by 10 bases, with 10 bases in the junction unmatched. The immunoSEQ Assay, a bias-controlled multiplex PCR, was used to amplify TCRbeta CDR3 regions from genomic DNA. The study's own analysis went as follows. Nucleated cell counts per sample were estimated from amplification of reference gene primers within the assay. Sequence reads were collapsed and filtered to measure the absolute abundance of every unique TCRbeta CDR3 rearrangement. For each sample, productive Simpson clonality was calculated as the square root of Simpson's diversity index across productive rearrangements. TCRdb re-hosts the immuneACCESS table, in-frame sequences only. Its copies lack some clones; in the studies checked, an unresolved V gene accounts for under half of them, and the cause for the rest is not known. V and J calls plus clone size are reproduced from that table; the DNA served to infer D and trimming. This sample holds some 220,000 clones; 70% to 90% were observed only once. The ten largest clones take up around 6.8% of the sample.

This specimen comes from a study of blood T cell repertoires in COVID-19 (dated by TCRdb to 2018 to 2021). For the study in its entirety: Samples from collaborators originated in the United States, Italy and Spain and spanned both the acute and convalescent phases of COVID-19. Where HLA class I and class II types were available, the types were taken from metadata supplied by the sample provider, not from assay-based typing. A de-identified subject ID, COVID-19 status, age in years and sex were almost always included in the sample metadata. The prospective study material was composed of cDNA or gDNA derived from T cells, B-cell-depleted T cells, or PBMCs. The dataset comprised deeply sampled blood TCRbeta repertoires from subjects exposed to, actively infected with, or recovered from COVID-19. The samples were drawn from the first 160 participants of the ongoing ImmuneRACE study and from under 1,500 subjects provided by 6 global collaborators. The repertoires were released in a freely available public database meant as a resource for research on the immune response to SARS-CoV-2.

Each collaborating institution followed its own protocols to collect whole blood in K2EDTA tubes. For TCRbeta analysis, collaborators shipped samples in one of three forms: frozen whole blood, isolated PBMCs, or DNA extracted from either of those sample types. Points the paper makes about the study in general: Clinical and demographic metadata were provided uncurated, with the amount varying by source and participant.

The receptor comes from a woman aged 55-69 years with active or convalescent COVID-19. The source material was peripheral blood. This sequence uses TRBV11-2 and TRBJ1-4; 10 nucleotides in the junction match TRBD1. CDR3 sequence: CASSPMDRGIGKLFF. The bases read TGTGCCAGCAGCCCGATGGACAGGGGGATTGGAAAACTGTTTTTT.